The clone carrying this T cell receptor (beta chain) turned up a few times. Its target is not known. Time point defined: week 5, during vaccination. Each dose of the vaccine consisted of 300 ug of mutant IDH1 20-mer peptide, with topical imiquimod. The source of the sample is a study of a mutant IDH1 vaccine in newly diagnosed glioma. About the research overall: Eight vaccinations reached patients in weeks 1, 3, 5, 7, 11, 15, 19 and 23. Earlier care involved radiotherapy, temozolomide, or both, and the majority received both.

The study's findings and limits: It was about 92% of patients that developed vaccine-induced immune responses. Changes to the top peripheral T cell clonotypes appeared unrelated to pseudoprogression.

Produced via immunoSEQ multiplex PCR; TCRdb's table is partial and in-frame only. This sample yields tens of thousands of clones, of which 70% to 90% are seen a single time; 1.7% belongs to the top ten. Germline-derived CDR1 and CDR2 are SGHTA and FQGNSA. V was clipped by 1 base and J by 1 base, with 8 bases between them. The CDR3 loop spans 15 amino acids. The source material was PBMCs, sampled from a glioma patient whose treatment included an IDH1 peptide vaccine. This clonotype was obtained from a man between 40 and 49 years old with glioma. The V call is TRBV7-2, the J call TRBJ1-5; D is ambiguous. This chain's CDR3 is CASSLVRVSNQPQHF. CDR3 DNA: TGTGCCAGCAGCTTAGTGCGGGTGAGCAATCAGCCCCAGCATTTT.